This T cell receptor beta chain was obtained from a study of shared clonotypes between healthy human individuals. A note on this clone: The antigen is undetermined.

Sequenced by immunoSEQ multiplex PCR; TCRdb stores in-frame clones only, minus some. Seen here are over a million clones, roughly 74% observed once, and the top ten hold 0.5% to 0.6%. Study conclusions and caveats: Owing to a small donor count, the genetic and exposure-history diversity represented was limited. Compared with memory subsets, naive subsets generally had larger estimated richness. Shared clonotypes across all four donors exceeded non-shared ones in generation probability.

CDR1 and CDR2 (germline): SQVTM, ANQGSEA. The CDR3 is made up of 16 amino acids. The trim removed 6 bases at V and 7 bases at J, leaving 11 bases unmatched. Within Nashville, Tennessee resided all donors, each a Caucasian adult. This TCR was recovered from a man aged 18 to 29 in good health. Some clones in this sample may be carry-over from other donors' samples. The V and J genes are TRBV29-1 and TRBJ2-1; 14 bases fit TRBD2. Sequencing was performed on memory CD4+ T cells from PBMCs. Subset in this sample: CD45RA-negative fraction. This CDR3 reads CSVAPGTSGSGNEQFF. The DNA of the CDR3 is TGCAGCGTGGCACCTGGGACTAGCGGGAGTGGAAATGAGCAGTTCTTC.